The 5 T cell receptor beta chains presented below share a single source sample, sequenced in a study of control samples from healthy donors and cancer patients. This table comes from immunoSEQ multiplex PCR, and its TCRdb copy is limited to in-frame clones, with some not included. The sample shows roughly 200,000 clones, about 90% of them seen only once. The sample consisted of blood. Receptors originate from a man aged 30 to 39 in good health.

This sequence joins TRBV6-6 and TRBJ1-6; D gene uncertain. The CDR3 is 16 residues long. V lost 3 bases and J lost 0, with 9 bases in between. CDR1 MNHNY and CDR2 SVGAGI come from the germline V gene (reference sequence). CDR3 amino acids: CASSYYSSSYNSPLHF. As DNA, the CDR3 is TGTGCCAGCAGTTATTATTCGAGCTCCTATAATTCACCCCTCCACTTT.

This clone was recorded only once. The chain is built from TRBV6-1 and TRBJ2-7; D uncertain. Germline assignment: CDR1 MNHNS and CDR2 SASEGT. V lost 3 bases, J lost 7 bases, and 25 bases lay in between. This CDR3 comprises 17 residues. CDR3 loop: CASSETTLRPLYEEQYF. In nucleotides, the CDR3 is TGTGCCAGCAGTGAGACCACACTTCGGCCCCTTTATGAGGAGCAGTACTTC.

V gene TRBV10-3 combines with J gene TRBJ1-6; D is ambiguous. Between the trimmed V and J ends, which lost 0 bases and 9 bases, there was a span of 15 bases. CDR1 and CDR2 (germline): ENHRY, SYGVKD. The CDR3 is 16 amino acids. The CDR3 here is CAISESGPGDGSPLHF. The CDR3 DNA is TGTGCCATCAGTGAGTCCGGTCCCGGGGATGGTTCACCCCTCCACTTT.

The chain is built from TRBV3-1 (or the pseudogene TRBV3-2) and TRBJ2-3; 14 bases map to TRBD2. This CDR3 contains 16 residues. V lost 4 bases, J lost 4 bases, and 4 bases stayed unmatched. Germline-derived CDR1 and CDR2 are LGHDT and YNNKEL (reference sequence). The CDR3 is CASSPTSGGVSDTQYF. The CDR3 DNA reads TGTGCCAGCAGCCCGACTAGCGGGGGGGTCTCAGATACGCAGTATTTT.

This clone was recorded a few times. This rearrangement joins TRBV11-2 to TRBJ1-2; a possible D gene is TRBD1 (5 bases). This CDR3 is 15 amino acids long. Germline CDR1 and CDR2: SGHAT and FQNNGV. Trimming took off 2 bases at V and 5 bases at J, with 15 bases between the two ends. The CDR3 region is CASSLSPDSSYGYTF. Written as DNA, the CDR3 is TGTGCCAGCAGCTTATCCCCCGACAGCAGTTATGGCTACACCTTC.